Below, one T cell receptor (beta chain) is given with its context. The target antigen is unknown. A library of TCRbeta sequences, prepared with unique molecular identifiers, was generated. Using its own MiXCR run on the PCR reads, TCRdb lists one record per CDR3 protein. In the table there are about 980,000 distinct CDR3 sequences, 25% to 30% of which are singletons. This specimen comes from a study of T-cell reconstitution after alpha-beta-depleted transplantation in children. Study outcomes and limitations: Alpha-beta T cells about two months after transplant reportedly derived from several hundred expanded graft clones. TCRbeta diversity was high at day 60 in some patients (a result of surviving recipient T cells and thymic progenitors). Fresh T-cell production supplied most of the T-cell counts and diversity seen one year after transplant.

Source: PBMCs, mostly from graft donor cells, taken 360 days after TCRalphabeta/CD19-depleted stem cell transplant. The clonotype comes from a boy under three years old who had a stem cell transplant for SCID, so the T cells may come from the graft donor.

CDR3 residues: CASRDRGRPDTQYF. Here the CDR3 DNA reads TGTGCCAGTAGGGACAGGGGGCGCCCAGATACGCAGTATTTT. This sequence joins TRBV10-3 and TRBJ2-3; 12 bases are shared with TRBD1. V trimming: 10 bases; J trimming: 4 bases; junction bases outside the gene matches: 6. Germline V gives CDR1 ENHRY, CDR2 SYGVKD. This CDR3 is built from 14 residues.